This T cell receptor (beta chain) comes out of a study of shared clonotypes between healthy human individuals. About this clone itself: Its antigen is as yet unknown.

Naive CD8 populations comprised CD45RO-negative cells positively selected for CCR7, excluding terminally differentiated effector memory CD45RA+ cells. Germline V gene lookup returns CDR1 LGHNA and CDR2 YSLEER. The CDR3 has 14 amino acids. Trimming left V 0 bases short and J 7 bases short, with 12 bases between. Study observations and caveats: Larger estimated richness was generally seen in naive subsets than in memory subsets. Non-shared clonotypes had lower generation probabilities than those shared by all four donors.

An assay was performed, and its level was deep. Repertoires were generated with immunoSEQ multiplex PCR, while TCRdb's copy carries only in-frame clones and drops some. The sample contains about 580,000 clones, nearly 98% of which appear only once. The origin of this receptor is a young man in good health. Sequencing input: naive CD8+ T cells sorted from blood. The chain uses TRBV4-3 and TRBJ2-5; no definite D call. The CDR3: CASSQEGFPGTQYF. Written as DNA, the CDR3 is TGCGCCAGCAGCCAAGAGGGGTTCCCGGGGACCCAGTACTTC.